Below are 4 T cell receptor beta chains sequenced from a single sample in a study of blood T cell repertoires in COVID-19. TCRdb's table, derived via immunoSEQ multiplex PCR, lists solely in-frame clones and lacks some. The table lists some 240,000 clones, roughly 81% of them singletons. Input material: peripheral blood. The source is a woman over 75 with COVID-19, enrolled during active disease.

This clone has a single count. This CDR3 is also generated by other DNA sequences in the sample. CDR3 nucleotide sequence: TGCAGTGCCCGGGACAGGGGCGACTACACCTTC. Translation gives CSARDRGDYTF. The V call is TRBV20-1, the J call TRBJ1-2; 10 bases match TRBD1. Trimming removed 6 bases from V and 10 bases from J; junction bases left unmatched: 5. The CDR3 totals 11 residues. CDR1 is DFQATT and CDR2 is SNEGSKA in the germline V gene (reference sequence).

J is TRBJ2-2 and V is TRBV9, with D possibly TRBD2 on 6 matching bases. The CDR3 loop spans 14 amino acids. Trimming stripped 4 bases from V and 7 bases from J, with 14 bases between. Germline assignment: CDR1 SGDLS and CDR2 YYNGEE. This chain's CDR3 is CASSPRLGGGELFF. Written as DNA, the CDR3 is TGTGCCAGCAGCCCCCGACTAGGTGGCGGGGAGCTGTTTTTT.

The V call is TRBV18, the J call TRBJ2-7, with D possibly matching TRBD1 (5 bases). The CDR3 has 11 residues. CDR1 and CDR2 from the germline V gene are KGHSH and LQKENI. V was pared by 6 bases and J by 5 bases, with 8 bases between. The CDR3 region has the DNA TGTGCCAGCTCCCCCAGGGACGAGCAGTACTTC. Translated: CASSPRDEQYF.

This chain links TRBV30 with TRBJ1-3, with TRBD1 as a possible D gene (6 bases). V lost 6 bases and J lost 1, with 10 bases in between. The CDR3 loop spans 13 amino acids. CDR1 and CDR2 from the germline V gene are GTSNPN and SVGIG (reference sequence). The CDR3: CACPRGSGNTIYF. Written as DNA, the CDR3 is TGTGCCTGCCCCAGGGGTTCTGGAAACACCATATATTTT.